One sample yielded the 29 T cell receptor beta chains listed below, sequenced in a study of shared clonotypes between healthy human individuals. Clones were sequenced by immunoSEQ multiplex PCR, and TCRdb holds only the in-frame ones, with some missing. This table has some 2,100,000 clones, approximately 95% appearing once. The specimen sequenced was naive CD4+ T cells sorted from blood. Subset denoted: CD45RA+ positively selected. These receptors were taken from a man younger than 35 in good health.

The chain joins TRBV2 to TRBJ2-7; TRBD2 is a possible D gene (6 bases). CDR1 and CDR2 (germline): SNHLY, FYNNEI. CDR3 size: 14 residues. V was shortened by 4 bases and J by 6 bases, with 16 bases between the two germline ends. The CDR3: CASSGETSSAEQYF. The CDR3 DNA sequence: TGTGCCAGCAGTGGAGAGACTAGTTCAGCCGAGCAGTACTTC.

DNA of the CDR3: TGTGCCACCACGGGACAGACCAATTCACCCCTCCACTTT. This encodes CATTGQTNSPLHF. The V gene is TRBV28, the J gene TRBJ1-6, with 7 bases that match TRBD1. The germline CDR1 and CDR2 sequences are MDHEN and SYDVKM. This CDR3 comprises 13 residues. J lost 7 bases, V lost 10 bases, and 7 bases had no gene match. The full variable domain, in which reference TRBV28 and TRBJ1-6 provide the parts outside the CDR3, is DVKVTQSSRYLVKRTGEKVFLECVQDMDHENMFWYRQDPGLGLRLIYFSYDVKMKEKGDIPEGYSVSREKKERFSLILESASTNQTSMYLCATTGQTNSPLHFGNGTRLTVT.

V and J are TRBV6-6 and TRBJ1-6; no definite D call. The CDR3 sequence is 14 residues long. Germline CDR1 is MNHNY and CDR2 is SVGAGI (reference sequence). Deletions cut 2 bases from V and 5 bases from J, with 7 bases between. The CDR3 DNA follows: TGTGCCAGCAGTTACGCAGGAAATAATTCACCCCTCCACTTT. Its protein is CASSYAGNNSPLHF.

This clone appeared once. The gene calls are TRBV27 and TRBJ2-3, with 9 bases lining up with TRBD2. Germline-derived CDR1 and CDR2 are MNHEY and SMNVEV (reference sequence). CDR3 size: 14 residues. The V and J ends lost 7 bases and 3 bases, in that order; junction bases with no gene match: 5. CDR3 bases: TGTGCCAGCAAAGCCGGACTAGCGACAGATACGCAGTATTTT. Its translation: CASKAGLATDTQYF.

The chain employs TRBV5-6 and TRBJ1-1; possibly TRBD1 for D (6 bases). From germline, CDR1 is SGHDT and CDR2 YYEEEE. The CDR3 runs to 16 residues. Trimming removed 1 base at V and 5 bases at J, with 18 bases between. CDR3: CASSLLGRGGGTEAFF. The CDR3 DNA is TGTGCCAGCAGCTTGCTCGGCCGAGGGGGAGGGACTGAAGCTTTCTTT.

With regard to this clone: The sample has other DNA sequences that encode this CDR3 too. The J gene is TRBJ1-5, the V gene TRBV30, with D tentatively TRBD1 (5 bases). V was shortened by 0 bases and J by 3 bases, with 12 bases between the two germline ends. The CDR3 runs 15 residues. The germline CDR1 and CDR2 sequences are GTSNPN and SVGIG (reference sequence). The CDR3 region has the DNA TGTGCCTGGAGTGTCGGTAGGGGATCCAATCAGCCCCAGCATTTT. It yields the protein CAWSVGRGSNQPQHF. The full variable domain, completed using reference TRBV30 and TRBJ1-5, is SQTIHQWPATLVQPVGSPLSLECTVEGTSNPNLYWYRQAAGRGLQLLFYSVGIGQISSEVPQNLSASRPQDRQFILSSKKLLLSDSGFYLCAWSVGRGSNQPQHFGDGTRLSIL.

In DNA, the CDR3 is TGTGCCTGGATTCGACTAGCGGGAGGGCCAGGACGAGAGACCCAGTACTTC. Translation: CAWIRLAGGPGRETQYF. This chain connects TRBV30 to TRBJ2-5; 14 nucleotides match TRBD2. Trimming at V came to 4 bases and at J to 4 bases, leaving 11 bases not matched to a gene. The CDR3 runs 17 residues. The germline V gene encodes CDR1 GTSNPN and CDR2 SVGIG (reference sequence).

In nucleotides, the CDR3 is TGTGCCAGCGCCGAGGGTTATTGGTCTTCCTACAATGAGCAGTTCTTC. As protein: CASAEGYWSSYNEQFF. V gene TRBV11-1 combines with J gene TRBJ2-1; maybe TRBD2 (5 bases). There are 16 residues in the CDR3. The ends were cut back, 8 bases at V and 1 base at J, with 18 bases in the middle. Germline V CDR1 and CDR2: SGHAT, FQDESV (reference sequence).

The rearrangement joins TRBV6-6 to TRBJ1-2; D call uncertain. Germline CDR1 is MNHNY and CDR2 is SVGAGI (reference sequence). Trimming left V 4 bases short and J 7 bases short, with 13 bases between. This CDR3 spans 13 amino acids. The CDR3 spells CASSFLTEGGYTF. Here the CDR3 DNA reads TGTGCCAGCAGTTTCCTAACTGAGGGTGGCTACACCTTC.

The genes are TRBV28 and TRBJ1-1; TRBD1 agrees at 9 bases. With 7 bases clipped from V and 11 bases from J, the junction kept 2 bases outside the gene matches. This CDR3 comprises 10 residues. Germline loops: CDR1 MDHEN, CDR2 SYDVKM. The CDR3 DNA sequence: TGTGCCAGCAAGGGGACAGGGGCTTTCTTT. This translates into CASKGTGAFF.

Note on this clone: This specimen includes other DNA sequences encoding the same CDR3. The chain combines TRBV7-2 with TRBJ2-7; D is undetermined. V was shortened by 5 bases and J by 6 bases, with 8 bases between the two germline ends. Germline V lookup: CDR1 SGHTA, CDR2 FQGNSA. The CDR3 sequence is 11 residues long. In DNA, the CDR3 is TGTGCCAGCAGCCTGAGGTCCGAGCAGTACTTC. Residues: CASSLRSEQYF.

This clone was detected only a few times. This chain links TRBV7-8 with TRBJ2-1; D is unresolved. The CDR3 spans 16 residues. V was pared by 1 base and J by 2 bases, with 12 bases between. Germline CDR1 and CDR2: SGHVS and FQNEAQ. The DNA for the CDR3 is TGTGCCAGCAGCTTAGAGGGTCGGTCTCCCTACAATGAGCAGTTCTTC. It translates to CASSLEGRSPYNEQFF. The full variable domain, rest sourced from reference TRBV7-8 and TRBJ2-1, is GAGVSQSPRYKVAKRGQDVALRCDPISGHVSLFWYQQALGQGPEFLTYFQNEAQLDKSGLPSDRFFAERPEGSVSTLKIQRTQQEDSAVYLCASSLEGRSPYNEQFFGPGTRLTVL.

The DNA for the CDR3 is TGTGCCAGCAGCCCCCGGACAGATCCCTCCTACGAGCAGTACTTC. Amino acids: CASSPRTDPSYEQYF. The chain recombines TRBV9 with TRBJ2-7, with a weak D call TRBD1 (6 bases). V shed 4 bases and J shed 0 bases, with 14 bases lying between them. The CDR3 is 15 amino acids. The germline gives CDR1 SGDLS, CDR2 YYNGEE.

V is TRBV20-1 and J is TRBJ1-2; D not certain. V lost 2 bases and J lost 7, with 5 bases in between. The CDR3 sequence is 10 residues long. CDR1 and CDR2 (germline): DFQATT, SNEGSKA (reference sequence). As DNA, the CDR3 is TGCAGTGCTAGACCCGGTGGCTACACCTTC. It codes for CSARPGGYTF.

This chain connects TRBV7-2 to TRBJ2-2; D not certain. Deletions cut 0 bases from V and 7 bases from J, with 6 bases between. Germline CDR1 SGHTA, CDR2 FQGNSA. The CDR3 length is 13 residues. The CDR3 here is CASSLAGHGELFF. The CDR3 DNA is TGTGCCAGCAGCTTAGCAGGGCACGGGGAGCTGTTTTTT.

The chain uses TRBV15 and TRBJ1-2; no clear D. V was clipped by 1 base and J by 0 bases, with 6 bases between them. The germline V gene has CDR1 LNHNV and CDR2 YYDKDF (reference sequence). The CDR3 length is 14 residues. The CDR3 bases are TGTGCCACCAGCAGAGGGGATTCTAACTATGGCTACACCTTC. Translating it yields CATSRGDSNYGYTF.

The CDR3 spells CAWRKVQGVNEKLFF. The DNA of the CDR3 is TGTGCCTGGAGAAAAGTACAGGGAGTTAATGAAAAACTGTTTTTT. V usage is TRBV30 and J usage is TRBJ1-4, with TRBD1 as a possible D gene (6 bases). V dropped 3 bases and J dropped 4 bases, with 15 bases sitting between them. The CDR3 has 15 residues. Germline CDR1 reads GTSNPN; CDR2 reads SVGIG (reference sequence).

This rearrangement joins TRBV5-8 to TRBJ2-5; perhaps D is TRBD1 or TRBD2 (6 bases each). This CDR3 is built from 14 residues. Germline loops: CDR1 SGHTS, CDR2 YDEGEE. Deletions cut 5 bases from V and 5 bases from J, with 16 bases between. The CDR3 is CASRLQGLTETQYF. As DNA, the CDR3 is TGTGCCAGCAGGTTACAGGGACTGACGGAGACCCAGTACTTC. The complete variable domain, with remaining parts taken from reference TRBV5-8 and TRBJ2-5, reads EAGVTQSPTHLIKTRGQQATLRCSPISGHTSVYWYQQALGLGLQFLLWYDEGEERNRGNFPPRFSGRQFPNYSSELNVNALELEDSALYLCASRLQGLTETQYFGPGTRLLVL.

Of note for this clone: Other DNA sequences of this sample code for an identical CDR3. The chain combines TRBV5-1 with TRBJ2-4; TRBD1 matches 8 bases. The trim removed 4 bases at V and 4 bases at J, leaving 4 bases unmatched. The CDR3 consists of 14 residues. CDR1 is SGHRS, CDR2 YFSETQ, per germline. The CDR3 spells CASSPGQAKNIQYF. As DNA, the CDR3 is TGCGCCAGCAGCCCGGGACAGGCGAAAAACATTCAGTACTTC.

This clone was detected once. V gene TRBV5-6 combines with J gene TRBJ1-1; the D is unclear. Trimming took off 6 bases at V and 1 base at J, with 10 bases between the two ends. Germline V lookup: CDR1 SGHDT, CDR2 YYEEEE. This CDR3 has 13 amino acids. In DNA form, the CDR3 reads TGTGCCAGCACTCCCCAACAGAACACTGAAGCTTTCTTT. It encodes CASTPQQNTEAFF.

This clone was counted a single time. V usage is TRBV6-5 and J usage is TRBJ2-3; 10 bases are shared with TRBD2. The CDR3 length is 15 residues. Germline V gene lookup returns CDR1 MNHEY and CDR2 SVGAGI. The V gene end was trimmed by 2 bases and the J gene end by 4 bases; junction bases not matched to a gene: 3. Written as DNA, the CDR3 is TGTGCCAGCAGTTACATAGCGGGAGGCGCAGATACGCAGTATTTT. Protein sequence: CASSYIAGGADTQYF.

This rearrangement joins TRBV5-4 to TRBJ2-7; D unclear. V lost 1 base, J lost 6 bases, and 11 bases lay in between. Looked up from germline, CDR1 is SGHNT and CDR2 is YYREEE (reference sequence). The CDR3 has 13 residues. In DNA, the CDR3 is TGTGCCAGCAGCTTGACTATTCCCGGCGAGCAGTACTTC. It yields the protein CASSLTIPGEQYF.

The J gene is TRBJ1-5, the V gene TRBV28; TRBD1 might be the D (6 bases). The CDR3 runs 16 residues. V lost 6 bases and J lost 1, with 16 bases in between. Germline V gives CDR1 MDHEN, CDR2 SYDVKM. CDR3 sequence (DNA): TGTGCCAGCAGACTCCCCCCAAGGGGGAGCAATCAGCCCCAGCATTTT. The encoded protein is CASRLPPRGSNQPQHF. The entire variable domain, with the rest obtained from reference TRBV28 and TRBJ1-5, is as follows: DVKVTQSSRYLVKRTGEKVFLECVQDMDHENMFWYRQDPGLGLRLIYFSYDVKMKEKGDIPEGYSVSREKKERFSLILESASTNQTSMYLCASRLPPRGSNQPQHFGDGTRLSIL.

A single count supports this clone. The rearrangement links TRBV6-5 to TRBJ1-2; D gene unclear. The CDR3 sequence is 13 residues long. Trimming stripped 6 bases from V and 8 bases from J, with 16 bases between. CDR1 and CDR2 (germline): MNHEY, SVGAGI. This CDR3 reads CASSPWVNGGYTF. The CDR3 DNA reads TGTGCCAGCAGCCCTTGGGTCAACGGGGGCTACACCTTC.

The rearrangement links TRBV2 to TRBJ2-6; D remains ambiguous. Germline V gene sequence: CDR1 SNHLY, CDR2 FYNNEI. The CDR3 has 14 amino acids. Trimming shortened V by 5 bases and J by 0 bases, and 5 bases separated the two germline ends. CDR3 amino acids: CASSPFSGANVLTF. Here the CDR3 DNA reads TGTGCCAGCAGTCCTTTCTCTGGGGCCAACGTCCTGACTTTC. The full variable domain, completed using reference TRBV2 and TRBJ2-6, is EPEVTQTPSHQVTQMGQEVILRCVPISNHLYFYWYRQILGQKVEFLVSFYNNEISEKSEIFDDQFSVERPDGSNFTLKIRSTKLEDSAMYFCASSPFSGANVLTFGAGSRLTVL.

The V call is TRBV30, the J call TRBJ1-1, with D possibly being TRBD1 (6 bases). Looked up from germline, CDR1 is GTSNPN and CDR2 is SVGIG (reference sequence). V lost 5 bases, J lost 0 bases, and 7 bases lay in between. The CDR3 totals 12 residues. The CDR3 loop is CAWDRLNTEAFF. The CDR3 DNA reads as TGTGCCTGGGACAGGTTGAACACTGAAGCTTTCTTT.

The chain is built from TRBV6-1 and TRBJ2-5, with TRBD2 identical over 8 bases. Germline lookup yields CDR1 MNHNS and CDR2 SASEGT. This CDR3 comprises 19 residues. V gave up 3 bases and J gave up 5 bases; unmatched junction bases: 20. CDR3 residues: CASSETLPGGAYGMETQYF. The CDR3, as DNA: TGTGCCAGCAGTGAGACTCTTCCGGGGGGGGCGTATGGGATGGAGACCCAGTACTTC.

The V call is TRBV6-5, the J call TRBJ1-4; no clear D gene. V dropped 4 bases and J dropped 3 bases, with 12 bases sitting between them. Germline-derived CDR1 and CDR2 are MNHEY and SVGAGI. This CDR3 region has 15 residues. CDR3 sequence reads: CASSSSFQANEKLFF. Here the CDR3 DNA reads TGTGCCAGCAGTTCTTCCTTTCAGGCTAATGAAAAACTGTTTTTT.

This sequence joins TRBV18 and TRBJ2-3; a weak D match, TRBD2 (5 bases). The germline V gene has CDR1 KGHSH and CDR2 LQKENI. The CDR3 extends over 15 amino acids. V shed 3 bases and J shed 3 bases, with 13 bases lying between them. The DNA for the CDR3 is TGTGCCAGCTCACCGAAGAGGGCCGGGACAGATACGCAGTATTTT. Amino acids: CASSPKRAGTDTQYF.